Below, 22 T cell receptor beta chains from the same sample are listed, as sequenced in a study of OX40 agonist ivuxolimab in advanced cancers. Assay used: immunoSEQ multiplex PCR; TCRdb lists only in-frame clones, some missing. The sample consists of about 59,000 clones, 75% to 85% of them appearing once. The sample in question was CD4+ or CD8+ T cells sorted from blood, obtained in a trial of the OX40 agonist ivuxolimab. The receptor source for this set is an adult with an advanced solid tumor such as melanoma, head and neck, liver or kidney cancer.

This clone was seen just once. This chain uses TRBV15 with TRBJ2-7, with TRBD1 identical over 9 bases. V lost 1 base to trimming and J lost 7 bases; unmatched junction nucleotides: 8. CDR1 LNHNV and CDR2 YYDKDF come from the germline V gene (reference sequence). The CDR3 consists of 15 residues. CDR3: CATSRGPGQGLEQYF. CDR3 bases: TGTGCCACCAGCAGAGGGCCGGGACAGGGCTTGGAGCAGTACTTC.

V gene TRBV4-1 combines with J gene TRBJ2-7; D gene uncertain. Germline V gene data show CDR1 as MGHRA and CDR2 as YSYEKL. CDR3 length: 11 residues. Deletions cut 4 bases from V and 7 bases from J, with 8 bases between. This CDR3 reads CASSLSGEQYF. The DNA for the CDR3 is TGCGCCAGCAGCCTCTCGGGTGAGCAGTACTTC.

The chain carries TRBV4-2 and TRBJ2-7; D gene unclear. The germline V and J ends were trimmed by 2 bases and 0 bases, with 8 bases remaining between them. The CDR3 is made up of 14 amino acids. CDR1 is LGHNA and CDR2 is YNFKEQ in the germline V gene. In DNA form, the CDR3 reads TGTGCCAGCAGCCAACTTGGGTCCTCCTACGAGCAGTACTTC. It codes for CASSQLGSSYEQYF.

The chain is built from TRBV2 and TRBJ2-3, with TRBD2 matching over 11 bases. The germline gives CDR1 SNHLY, CDR2 FYNNEI. Trimming removed 1 base from V and 11 bases from J; junction bases left unmatched: 11. The CDR3 is 16 residues long. The CDR3 DNA sequence: TGTGCCAGCAGTGAAGGCGGCCTAGCGGGAGGAGGTGGGCAGTATTTT. This sequence encodes CASSEGGLAGGGGQYF.

This chain joins TRBV5-4 and TRBJ2-3, with 9 bases that match TRBD2. This CDR3 spans 16 amino acids. V was clipped by 5 bases and J by 4 bases; unmatched bases: 11. The germline gives CDR1 SGHNT, CDR2 YYREEE (reference sequence). CDR3 in DNA: TGTGCCAGCAGTAAAGCGAGCGGGAGGTTGGCAGATACGCAGTATTTT. This translates into CASSKASGRLADTQYF.

This clone has only a few counts. The chain uses TRBV19 and TRBJ2-7; D uncertain. V was shortened by 1 base and J by 4 bases, with 14 bases between the two germline ends. In germline, CDR1 is LNHDA, CDR2 SQIVND (reference sequence). The CDR3 is 15 residues long. The CDR3 nucleotides read TGTGCCAGTAGTATAGGCGGTCTAAGCGCTTACGAGCAGTACTTC. Translating it yields CASSIGGLSAYEQYF.

This clone was seen a few times. The chain uses TRBV5-4 and TRBJ2-1; no clear D gene. The V end was cut by 0 bases, the J end by 1 base, with 8 bases between. The CDR3 spans 15 residues. Germline V gives CDR1 SGHNT, CDR2 YYREEE (reference sequence). The CDR3 sequence: CASSLAGPSYNEQFF. The CDR3 DNA is TGTGCCAGCAGCTTGGCGGGCCCTTCCTACAATGAGCAGTTCTTC.

To note about this clone: One end of the junction fails to match germline, which may point to a read error. This same CDR3 is encoded by further DNA sequences in the sample. V usage is TRBV6-1 and J usage is TRBJ1-2; D is possibly TRBD1 (6 bases). CDR3 length: 11 residues. In germline, CDR1 is MNHNS, CDR2 SASEGT. The CDR3 DNA is TGTGCCAGCAGTGTGGGGGCTGGCTATACCTTC. This translates into CASSVGAGYTF.

This clone turned up a few times. This chain joins TRBV19 and TRBJ1-2; perhaps TRBD1 as D (5 bases). Between the trimmed V and J ends, which lost 4 bases and 3 bases, there was a span of 9 bases. The CDR3 is made up of 13 amino acids. From germline, CDR1 is LNHDA and CDR2 SQIVND (reference sequence). The CDR3 protein is CASSTDTYYGYTF. The CDR3 DNA sequence: TGTGCCAGTAGTACGGACACCTACTATGGCTACACCTTC. Full variable domain (outside the CDR3, taken from reference TRBV19 and TRBJ1-2): DGGITQSPKYLFRKEGQNVTLSCEQNLNHDAMYWYRQDPGQGLRLIYYSQIVNDFQKGDIAEGYSVSREKKESFPLTVTSAQKNPTAFYLCASSTDTYYGYTFGSGTRLTVV.

V gene TRBV6-6 combines with J gene TRBJ2-3, with D unclear. Deletions cut 6 bases from V and 2 bases from J, with 9 bases between. CDR3 length equals 13 residues. Germline V CDR1 and CDR2: MNHNY, SVGAGI (reference sequence). In DNA form, the CDR3 reads TGTGCCAGCAGCCCCAGAGTCACAGATACGCAGTATTTT. Translation gives CASSPRVTDTQYF.

The CDR3 is CASSQDRAGATEAFF. CDR3 DNA sequence: TGTGCCAGCAGCCAAGATCGGGCAGGAGCCACTGAAGCTTTCTTT. The V gene is TRBV4-2, the J gene TRBJ1-1; D remains unclear. From germline, CDR1 is LGHNA and CDR2 YNFKEQ. V was shortened by 0 bases and J by 4 bases, with 12 bases between the two germline ends. The CDR3 contains 15 residues.

The CDR3 protein is CAWRGLGGWGGTDTQYF. DNA of the CDR3: TGTGCCTGGAGGGGGCTTGGAGGTTGGGGTGGCACAGATACGCAGTATTTT. This sequence joins TRBV30 and TRBJ2-3, with D perhaps matching TRBD1 or TRBD2 (5 bases each). Germline CDR1 is GTSNPN and CDR2 is SVGIG (reference sequence). The CDR3 runs 17 residues. Trimming stripped 3 bases from V and 1 base from J, with 20 bases between. Combining the CDR3 with reference TRBV30 and TRBJ2-3 gives the whole variable domain SQTIHQWPATLVQPVGSPLSLECTVEGTSNPNLYWYRQAAGRGLQLLFYSVGIGQISSEVPQNLSASRPQDRQFILSSKKLLLSDSGFYLCAWRGLGGWGGTDTQYFGPGTRLTVL.

This clone was seen a single time. V usage is TRBV2 and J usage is TRBJ2-3; 14 positions agree with TRBD2. Germline CDR1 reads SNHLY; CDR2 reads FYNNEI. Germline trimming cut 6 bases from V and 4 bases from J; bases unmatched to any gene: 6. This CDR3 spans 16 amino acids. The CDR3 DNA sequence: TGTGCCAGCAGGACTAGACTAGCGGGAGGGCCAGATACGCAGTATTTT. Protein sequence: CASRTRLAGGPDTQYF.

This chain joins TRBV7-9 and TRBJ1-4; tentative D call: TRBD1 (5 bases). Germline CDR1 SEHNR, CDR2 FQNEAQ (reference sequence). The CDR3 is 16 amino acids. V lost 0 bases to trimming and J lost 8 bases, with 16 bases between them. The CDR3 DNA reads as TGTGCCAGCAGCTTAGCGGGGGGTATGGCTCCGGAAAAACTGTTTTTT. It translates to CASSLAGGMAPEKLFF.

This chain uses TRBV5-4 with TRBJ1-2, with D perhaps TRBD1 (5 bases). CDR1 and CDR2 from the germline V gene are SGHNT and YYREEE (reference sequence). This CDR3 is built from 15 residues. V was pared by 2 bases and J by 2 bases, with 13 bases between. The CDR3, as DNA: TGTGCCAGCAGCTTTGTGGGGCGGTCCAACTATGGCTACACCTTC. Encoded protein: CASSFVGRSNYGYTF.

This clone came up a few times. The chain couples TRBV6-4 to TRBJ1-2; D is uncertain. V lost 2 bases and J 6 bases, leaving 7 bases between the germline ends. The length of the CDR3 is 12 residues. CDR1 and CDR2 from the germline V gene are MRHNA and SNTAGT. As DNA, the CDR3 is TGTGCCAGCAGTGACCGGGGAAATGGCTACACCTTC. Its translation is CASSDRGNGYTF.

This chain uses TRBV15 with TRBJ2-3; D is unresolved. Germline V gene lookup returns CDR1 LNHNV and CDR2 YYDKDF (reference sequence). Trimming took off 5 bases at V and 2 bases at J, with 5 bases between the two ends. This CDR3 has 12 amino acids. The CDR3 region is CATSFITDTQYF. In DNA, the CDR3 is TGTGCCACCAGCTTTATCACAGATACGCAGTATTTT. The full variable domain, rest sourced from reference TRBV15 and TRBJ2-3, is DAMVIQNPRYQVTQFGKPVTLSCSQTLNHNVMYWYQQKSSQAPKLLFHYYDKDFNNEADTPDNFQSRRPNTSFCFLDIRSPGLGDTAMYLCATSFITDTQYFGPGTRLTVL.

The gene calls are TRBV6-6 and TRBJ2-2; D unclear. The CDR3 sequence is 14 residues long. V was trimmed by 1 base and J by 7 bases, leaving 10 bases between them. Germline loops: CDR1 MNHNY, CDR2 SVGAGI (reference sequence). Here the CDR3 reads CASSYLAGGGELFF. The CDR3 coding sequence is TGTGCCAGCAGTTACTTGGCAGGCGGCGGGGAGCTGTTTTTT.

This clone was recorded a few times. This sequence joins TRBV10-1 and TRBJ1-1; 8 nucleotides agree with TRBD1. V shed 4 bases and J 5 bases; nucleotides not matched to a gene: 9. CDR3 length: 15 amino acids. Germline CDR1 is WNHNN and CDR2 is SYGVQD (reference sequence). The CDR3 loop reads CASSGTRQGWTEAFF. DNA for the CDR3: TGCGCCAGCAGTGGGACGAGACAGGGGTGGACTGAAGCTTTCTTT.

The chain employs TRBV6-1 and TRBJ2-1, with D tentatively TRBD2 (5 bases). The V gene's germline CDR1 is MNHNS and CDR2 SASEGT. Trimming took off 8 bases at V and 0 bases at J, with 14 bases between the two ends. This CDR3 spans 15 amino acids. The CDR3 DNA sequence: TGTGCCAGCGGGGAGAGACTCAGCTCCTACAATGAGCAGTTCTTC. Protein product: CASGERLSSYNEQFF.

The J gene is TRBJ2-7, the V gene TRBV11-1, with unresolved D. There are 13 residues in the CDR3. The germline V gene encodes CDR1 SGHAT and CDR2 FQDESV (reference sequence). With 5 bases removed from V and 3 bases from J, the gap between germline ends came to 11 bases. CDR3 nucleotide sequence: TGTGCCAGCAGCGTGCAACAGAGCTACGAGCAGTACTTC. It yields the protein CASSVQQSYEQYF.

This rearrangement joins TRBV6-1 to TRBJ2-3; D is perhaps TRBD1 (5 bases). V lost 2 bases and J 6 bases, leaving 12 bases between the germline ends. The V gene's germline CDR1 is MNHNS and CDR2 SASEGT. CDR3 size: 14 residues. The CDR3 bases are TGTGCCAGCAGTGAAACACGGCCAGGGGATACGCAGTATTTT. The encoded protein is CASSETRPGDTQYF.